This T cell receptor (beta chain) was documented in a study of T-cell reconstitution after alpha-beta-depleted transplantation in children. The study's findings and limits: Alpha-beta T cells present about two months after transplant were reported to originate from several hundred expanded graft clones. T-cell numbers and diversity, one year after transplant, stemmed largely from T cells that were newly produced. In some patients, recipient T cells and intrathymic progenitors surviving conditioning explained high day-60 diversity.

The germline gives CDR1 LGHNA, CDR2 YNFKEQ. The junction had 5 bases not matched to a gene; V was cut back by 4 bases and J by 8 bases. The CDR3 runs to 14 residues. Unique molecular identifiers were used to barcode this TCRbeta library. From the PCR reads, TCRdb called clonotypes with MiXCR, one entry per CDR3 protein. This table holds 450,000 to 600,000 distinct CDR3 sequences, over 9.5% found once. On this clonotype itself: Its antigen remains unknown.

The chain employs TRBV4-2 and TRBJ1-4; 9 nucleotides match TRBD1. The clonotype comes from a child under 10 years old with inherited bone marrow failure, due to receive a stem cell transplant. The source was PBMCs, collected before TCRalphabeta/CD19-depleted stem cell transplant. CDR3 sequence: CASSLGTGTEKLFF. As DNA, the CDR3 is TGTGCCAGCAGCCTCGGGACAGGGACCGAAAAACTGTTTTTT.